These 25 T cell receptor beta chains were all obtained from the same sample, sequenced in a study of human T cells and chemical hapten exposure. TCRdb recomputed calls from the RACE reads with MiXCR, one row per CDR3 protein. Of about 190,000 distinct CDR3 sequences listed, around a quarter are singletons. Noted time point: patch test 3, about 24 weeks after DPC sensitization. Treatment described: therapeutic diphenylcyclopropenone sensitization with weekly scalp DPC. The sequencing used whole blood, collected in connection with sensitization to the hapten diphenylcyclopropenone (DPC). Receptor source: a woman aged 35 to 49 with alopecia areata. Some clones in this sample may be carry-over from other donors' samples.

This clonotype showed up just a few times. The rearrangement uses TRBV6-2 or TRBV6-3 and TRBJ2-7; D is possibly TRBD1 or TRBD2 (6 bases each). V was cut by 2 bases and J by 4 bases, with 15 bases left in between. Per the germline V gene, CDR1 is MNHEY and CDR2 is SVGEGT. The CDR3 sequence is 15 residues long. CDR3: CASSYRKRGEYEQYF. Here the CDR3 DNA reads TGTGCCAGCAGTTACCGGAAGAGGGGGGAATACGAGCAGTACTTC.

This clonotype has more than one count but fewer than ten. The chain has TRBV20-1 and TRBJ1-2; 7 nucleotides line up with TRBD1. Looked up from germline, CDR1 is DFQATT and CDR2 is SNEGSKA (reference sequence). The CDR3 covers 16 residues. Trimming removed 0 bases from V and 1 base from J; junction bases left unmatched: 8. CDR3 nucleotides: TGCAGTGCTAGAGATCGTGGACAGGCCGGTAACTATGGCTACACCTTC. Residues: CSARDRGQAGNYGYTF.

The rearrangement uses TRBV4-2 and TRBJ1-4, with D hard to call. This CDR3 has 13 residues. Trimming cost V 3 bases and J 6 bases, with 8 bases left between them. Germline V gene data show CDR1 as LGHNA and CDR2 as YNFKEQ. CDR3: CASSQTWDEKLFF. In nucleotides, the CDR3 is TGTGCCAGCAGCCAGACATGGGATGAAAAACTGTTTTTT.

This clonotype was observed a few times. The CDR3 DNA reads TGTGCCAGCAGTTACCGTGACAGTTCAGCCTACGAGCAGTACTTC. Its translation: CASSYRDSSAYEQYF. The chain is built from TRBV6-5 and TRBJ2-7; D is perhaps TRBD1 (5 bases). CDR1 MNHEY and CDR2 SVGAGI come from the germline V gene. The CDR3 is 15 amino acids. V was trimmed by 2 bases and J by 2 bases, leaving 13 bases between them.

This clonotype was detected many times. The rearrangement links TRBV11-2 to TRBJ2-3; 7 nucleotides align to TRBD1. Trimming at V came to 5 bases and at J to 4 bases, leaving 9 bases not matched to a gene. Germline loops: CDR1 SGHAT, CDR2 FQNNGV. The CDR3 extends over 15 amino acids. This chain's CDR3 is CASSNRGWGADTQYF. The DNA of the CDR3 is TGTGCCAGCAGCAACAGGGGTTGGGGCGCAGATACGCAGTATTTT.

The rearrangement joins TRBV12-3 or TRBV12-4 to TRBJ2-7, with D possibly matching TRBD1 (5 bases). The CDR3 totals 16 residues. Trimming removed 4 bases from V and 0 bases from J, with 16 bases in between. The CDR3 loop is CASSWGPDRSSYEQYF. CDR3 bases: TGTGCCAGCAGTTGGGGCCCGGACCGGAGCTCCTACGAGCAGTACTTC.

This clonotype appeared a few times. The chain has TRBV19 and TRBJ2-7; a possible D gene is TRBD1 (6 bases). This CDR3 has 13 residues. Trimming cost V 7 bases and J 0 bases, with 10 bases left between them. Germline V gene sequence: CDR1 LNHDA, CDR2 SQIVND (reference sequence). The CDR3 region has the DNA TGTGCCAGTAACCCGACAGGCTCCTACGAGCAGTACTTC. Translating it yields CASNPTGSYEQYF.

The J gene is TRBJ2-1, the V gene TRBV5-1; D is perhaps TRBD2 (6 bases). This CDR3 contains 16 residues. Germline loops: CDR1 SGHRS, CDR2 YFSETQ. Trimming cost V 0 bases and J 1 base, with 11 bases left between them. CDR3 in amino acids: CASSLAGGLSYNEQFF. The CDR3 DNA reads TGCGCCAGCAGCTTGGCCGGGGGTTTATCCTACAATGAGCAGTTCTTC.

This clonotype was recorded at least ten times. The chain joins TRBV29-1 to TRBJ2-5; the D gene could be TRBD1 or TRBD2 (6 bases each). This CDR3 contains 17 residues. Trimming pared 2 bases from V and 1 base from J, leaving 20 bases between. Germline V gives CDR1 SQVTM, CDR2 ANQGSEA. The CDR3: CSVERESEGGSQETQYF. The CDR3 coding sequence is TGCAGCGTTGAAAGGGAATCGGAGGGGGGATCCCAAGAGACCCAGTACTTC. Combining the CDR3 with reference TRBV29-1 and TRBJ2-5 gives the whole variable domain SAVISQKPSRDICQRGTSLTIQCQVDSQVTMMFWYRQQPGQSLTLIATANQGSEATYESGFVIDKFPISRPNLTFSTLTVSNMSPEDSSIYLCSVERESEGGSQETQYFGPGTRLLVL.

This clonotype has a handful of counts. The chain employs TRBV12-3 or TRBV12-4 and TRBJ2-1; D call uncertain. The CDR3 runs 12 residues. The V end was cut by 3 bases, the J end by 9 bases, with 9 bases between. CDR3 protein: CASSFSSVEQFF. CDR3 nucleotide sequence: TGTGCCAGCAGTTTCTCAAGTGTTGAGCAGTTCTTC.

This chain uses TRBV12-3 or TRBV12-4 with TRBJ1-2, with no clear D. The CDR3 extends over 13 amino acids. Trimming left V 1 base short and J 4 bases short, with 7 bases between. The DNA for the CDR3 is TGTGCCAGCAGTTTAGACAGCCTCTATGGCTACACCTTC. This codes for CASSLDSLYGYTF.

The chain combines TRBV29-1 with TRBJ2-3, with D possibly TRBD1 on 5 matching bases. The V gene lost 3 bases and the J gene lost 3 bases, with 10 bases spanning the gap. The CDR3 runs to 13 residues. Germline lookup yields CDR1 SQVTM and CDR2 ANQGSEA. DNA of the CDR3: TGCAGCGTTGATATTCCAGGGACAGATACGCAGTATTTT. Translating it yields CSVDIPGTDTQYF.

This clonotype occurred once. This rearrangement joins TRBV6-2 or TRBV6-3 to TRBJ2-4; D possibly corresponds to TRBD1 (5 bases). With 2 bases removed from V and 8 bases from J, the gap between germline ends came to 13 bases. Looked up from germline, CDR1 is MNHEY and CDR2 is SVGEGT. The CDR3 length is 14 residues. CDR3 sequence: CASSYGASSHIQYF. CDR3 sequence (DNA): TGTGCCAGCAGTTACGGGGCTAGTTCTCACATTCAGTACTTC.

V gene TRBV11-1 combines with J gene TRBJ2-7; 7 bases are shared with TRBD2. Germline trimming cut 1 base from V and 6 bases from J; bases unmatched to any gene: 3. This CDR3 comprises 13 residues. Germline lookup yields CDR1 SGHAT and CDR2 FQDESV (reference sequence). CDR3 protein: CASSLGLAGEQYF. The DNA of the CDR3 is TGTGCCAGCAGCTTAGGACTAGCTGGCGAGCAGTACTTC.

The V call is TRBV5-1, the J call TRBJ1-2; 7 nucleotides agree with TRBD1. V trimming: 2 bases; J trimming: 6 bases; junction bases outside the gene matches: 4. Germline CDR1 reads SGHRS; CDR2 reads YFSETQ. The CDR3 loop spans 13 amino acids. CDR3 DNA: TGCGCCAGCAGCTTAGACAGGGTCAATGGCTACACCTTC. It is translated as CASSLDRVNGYTF.

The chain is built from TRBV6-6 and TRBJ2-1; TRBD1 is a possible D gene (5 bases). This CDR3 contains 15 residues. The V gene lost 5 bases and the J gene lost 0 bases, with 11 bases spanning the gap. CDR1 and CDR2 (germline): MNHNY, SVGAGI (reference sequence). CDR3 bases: TGTGCCAGCAGTCAGCACAGGAGCTCCTACAATGAGCAGTTCTTC. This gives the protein CASSQHRSSYNEQFF.

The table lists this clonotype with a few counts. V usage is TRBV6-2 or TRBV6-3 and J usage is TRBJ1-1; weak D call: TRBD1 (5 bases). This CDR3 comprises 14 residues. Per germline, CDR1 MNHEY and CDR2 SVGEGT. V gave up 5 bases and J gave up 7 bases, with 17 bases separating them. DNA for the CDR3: TGTGCCAGCAGTAGCCTTTACAGGCTCGATGAAGCTTTCTTT. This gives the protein CASSSLYRLDEAFF.

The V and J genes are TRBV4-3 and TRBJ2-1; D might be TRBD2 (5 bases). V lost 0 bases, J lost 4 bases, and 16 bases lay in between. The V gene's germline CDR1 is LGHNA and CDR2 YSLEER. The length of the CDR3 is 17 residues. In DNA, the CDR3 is TGCGCCAGCAGCCAAGATGCGTATCGACTAAGGTACAATGAGCAGTTCTTC. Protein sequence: CASSQDAYRLRYNEQFF.

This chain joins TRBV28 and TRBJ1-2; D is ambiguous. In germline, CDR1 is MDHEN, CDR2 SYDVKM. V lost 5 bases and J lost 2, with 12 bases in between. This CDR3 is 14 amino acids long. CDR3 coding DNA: TGTGCCAGCAGTGCCGTGGTGTTAAACTATGGCTACACCTTC. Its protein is CASSAVVLNYGYTF.

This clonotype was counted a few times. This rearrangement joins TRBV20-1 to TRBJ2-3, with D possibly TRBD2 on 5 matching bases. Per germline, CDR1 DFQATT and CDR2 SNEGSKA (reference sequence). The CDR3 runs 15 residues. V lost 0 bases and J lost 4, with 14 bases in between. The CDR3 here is CSAREPRGRSDTQYF. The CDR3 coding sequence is TGCAGTGCTAGAGAGCCCCGAGGGCGGTCAGATACGCAGTATTTT.

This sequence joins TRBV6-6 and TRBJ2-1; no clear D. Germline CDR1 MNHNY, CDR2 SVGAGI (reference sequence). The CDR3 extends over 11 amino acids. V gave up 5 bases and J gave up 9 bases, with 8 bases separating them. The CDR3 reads CASSTGGEQFF. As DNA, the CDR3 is TGTGCCAGCAGTACGGGCGGTGAGCAGTTCTTC.

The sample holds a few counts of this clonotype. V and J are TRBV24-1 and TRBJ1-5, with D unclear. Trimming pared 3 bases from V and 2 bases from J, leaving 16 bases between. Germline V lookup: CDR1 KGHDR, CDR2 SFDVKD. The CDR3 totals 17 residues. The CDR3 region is CATSDPSRSSGNQPQHF. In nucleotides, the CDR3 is TGTGCCACCAGTGATCCTTCCCGATCCTCCGGCAATCAGCCCCAGCATTTT.

The CDR3 sequence: CASSGEGPGLLGEAFF. DNA of the CDR3: TGTGCCAGCAGCGGGGAGGGGCCAGGGTTGCTCGGTGAAGCTTTCTTT. The chain is built from TRBV5-4 and TRBJ1-1; possibly TRBD1 for D (5 bases). The CDR3 totals 16 residues. The germline CDR1 and CDR2 sequences are SGHNT and YYREEE (reference sequence). Trimming took 4 bases from V and 7 from J, leaving 23 bases between them.

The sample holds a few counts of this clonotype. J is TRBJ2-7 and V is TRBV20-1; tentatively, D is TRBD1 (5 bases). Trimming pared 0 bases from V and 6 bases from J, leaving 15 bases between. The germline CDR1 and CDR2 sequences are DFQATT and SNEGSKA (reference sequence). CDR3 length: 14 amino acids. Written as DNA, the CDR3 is TGCAGTGCTAGAGATGTTCAGGGTTTATCCGAGCAGTACTTC. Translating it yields CSARDVQGLSEQYF.

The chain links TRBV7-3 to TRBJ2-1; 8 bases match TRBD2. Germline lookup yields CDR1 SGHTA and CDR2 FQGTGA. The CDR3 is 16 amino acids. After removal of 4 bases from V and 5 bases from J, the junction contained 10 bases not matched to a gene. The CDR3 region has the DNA TGTGCCAGCAGCTACAGCGGGAGTGGGGGGGACAATGAGCAGTTCTTC. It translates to CASSYSGSGGDNEQFF.